This TCR beta chain appears in the sequencing data of a study of blood T cells in healthy people across ages. Healthy Russian Caucasian donors spanned ages about 6 to 95 years. The V gene lost 4 bases and the J gene lost 4 bases, with 11 bases spanning the gap. Germline-derived CDR1 and CDR2 are LGHNA and YSLEER. This CDR3 contains 13 residues. A second PCR of 7 to 11 cycles used a sample-barcoded 5' primer and a J-beta primer mix. Individual samples furnished no less than 2.5 million CDR3-containing paired-end reads apiece. TCRdb processed the 5' RACE reads anew with MiXCR; each CDR3 protein has one entry. The sample carries hundreds of thousands of distinct CDR3 sequences, about 42% recorded once.

This receptor was taken from a man in his fifties or sixties in good health. V is TRBV4-3 and J is TRBJ2-7, with unresolved D. Sequencing was done on a sample of blood. The CDR3 DNA sequence: TGCGCCAGCAGCCGAGAAGAAGGTTACGAGCAGTACTTC. Translated, it gives CASSREEGYEQYF.